What follows are 4 T cell receptor beta chains derived from one specimen sequenced in a study of identical twins. Using its own MiXCR run on the 5' RACE reads, TCRdb lists one record per CDR3 protein. Here the sample spans 550,000 to 800,000 distinct CDR3 sequences, just over 7% being singletons. These data are also associated with another study on yellow fever vaccine responses in identical twins.

Sequenced sample: PBMCs. The receptors derive from a woman aged 18 to 35 in good health.

The chain joins TRBV28 to TRBJ2-3; TRBD1 matches at 11 bases. V was clipped by 7 bases and J by 7 bases; unmatched bases: 7. This CDR3 has 14 residues. Germline loops: CDR1 MDHEN, CDR2 SYDVKM. CDR3 amino acids: CASKEDRGRNTQYF. DNA of the CDR3: TGTGCCAGCAAGGAGGACAGGGGGCGGAATACGCAGTATTTT. The full variable domain, completed using reference TRBV28 and TRBJ2-3, is DVKVTQSSRYLVKRTGEKVFLECVQDMDHENMFWYRQDPGLGLRLIYFSYDVKMKEKGDIPEGYSVSREKKERFSLILESASTNQTSMYLCASKEDRGRNTQYFGPGTRLTVL.

This clonotype was detected a few times. The chain joins TRBV24-1 to TRBJ2-1; 10 nucleotides agree with TRBD2. The CDR3 extends over 17 amino acids. The V segment lost 3 bases and the J segment 2 bases; nucleotides outside the gene matches: 6. Germline CDR1 is KGHDR and CDR2 is SFDVKD. The CDR3 loop is CATSDHPLAGTYNEQFF. CDR3 coding DNA: TGTGCCACCAGTGATCACCCACTAGCGGGAACCTACAATGAGCAGTTCTTC.

This chain uses TRBV2 with TRBJ2-7; weak D call: TRBD2 (5 bases). Trimming shortened V by 6 bases and J by 3 bases, and 24 bases separated the two germline ends. The CDR3 is 17 residues long. Germline CDR1 is SNHLY and CDR2 is FYNNEI. The CDR3 sequence is CASSDPPSGPPFYEQYV. CDR3 DNA: TGTGCCAGCAGCGATCCCCCCAGCGGCCCACCGTTCTACGAGCAGTACGTC.

The chain uses TRBV7-6 and TRBJ2-7; D not resolved. V was trimmed by 1 base and J by 4 bases, leaving 8 bases between them. This CDR3 spans 13 amino acids. CDR1 is SGHVS, CDR2 FNYEAQ, per germline. The DNA of the CDR3 is TGTGCCAGCAGCTTAGGGGAACAGTACGAGCAGTACTTC. Encoded protein: CASSLGEQYEQYF.